Following are 27 T cell receptor beta chains from one sample sequenced in a study of regulatory T cells in long-lasting Graves disease. The TCR beta library used iRepertoire HTBI primers with Arm-PCR amplification of CDR3. TCRdb fed the multiplex PCR reads into MiXCR, producing one record per CDR3 protein. The sample holds roughly 500,000 distinct CDR3 sequences, about 13% seen once. Documented time point: newly diagnosed GD, antithyroid drugs for less than 3 months. PBMCs were the source of the RNA used for TCR sequencing. The data were also submitted as part of a second study, on T cells in Graves' hyperthyroidism and ophthalmopathy.

Sequenced material: peripheral blood mononuclear cells (PBMCs), taken at new diagnosis, from a patient treated with antithyroid drugs. These receptors were taken from a man aged 25 to 40 with Graves disease.

This clonotype was observed at least ten times. The rearrangement joins TRBV7-9 to TRBJ2-7; TRBD2 matches 9 bases. The germline V gene encodes CDR1 SEHNR and CDR2 FQNEAQ (reference sequence). With V trimmed by 5 bases and J by 7 bases, 6 bases remained unmatched. CDR3 length: 13 amino acids. The CDR3 protein is CASSPASGIEQYF. The CDR3 nucleotides read TGTGCCAGCAGCCCAGCTAGCGGGATTGAGCAGTACTTC.

Many counts were recorded for this clonotype. The chain joins TRBV3-1 to TRBJ2-7; TRBD1 matches 10 bases. Germline assignment: CDR1 LGHDT and CDR2 YNNKEL (reference sequence). V lost 3 bases to trimming and J lost 2 bases; unmatched junction nucleotides: 4. The length of the CDR3 is 15 residues. CDR3 sequence: CASSHATGGTYEQYF. For the CDR3, the DNA is TGTGCCAGCAGCCACGCGACAGGGGGCACCTACGAGCAGTACTTC.

The chain links TRBV5-5 to TRBJ1-5; a possible D gene is TRBD1 (6 bases). The CDR3 runs 14 residues. The germline V and J ends were trimmed by 4 bases and 5 bases, with 13 bases remaining between them. The germline gives CDR1 SGHKS, CDR2 YYEKEE (reference sequence). CDR3 residues: CASSRRGGDQPQHF. In DNA form, the CDR3 reads TGTGCCAGCAGCCGGAGGGGGGGTGATCAGCCCCAGCATTTT.

J is TRBJ2-7 and V is TRBV2; 10 nucleotides agree with TRBD2. This CDR3 is 14 amino acids long. V lost 10 bases and J lost 7; bases outside the gene matches: 13. The germline gives CDR1 SNHLY, CDR2 FYNNEI. The CDR3 coding sequence is TGTGCCACGACCTGGACTAGCGGCCCGGGGGAGCAGTACTTC. Encoded protein: CATTWTSGPGEQYF.

V is TRBV10-1 and J is TRBJ1-2; D call uncertain. CDR3 length: 13 residues. V lost 3 bases and J 6 bases, leaving 11 bases between the germline ends. Germline V gene sequence: CDR1 WNHNN, CDR2 SYGVQD (reference sequence). CDR3 amino acids: CASSDNSGNGYTF. The CDR3 region has the DNA TGCGCCAGCAGTGATAACAGCGGGAATGGCTACACCTTC.

The chain joins TRBV12-3 or TRBV12-4 to TRBJ2-2; D possibly corresponds to TRBD2 (6 bases). Trimming removed 6 bases from V and 9 bases from J, with 14 bases in between. This CDR3 is 13 amino acids long. CDR3 sequence (DNA): TGTGCCAGCAGCTTTGGGGGAGGAAGGGAGCTGTTTTTT. Translating gives CASSFGGGRELFF.

The rearrangement links TRBV15 to TRBJ1-6, with 7 bases fitting TRBD1. J was trimmed by 2 bases and V by 7 bases; bases with no gene match: 11. The CDR3 is 17 residues long. Germline V gives CDR1 LNHNV, CDR2 YYDKDF (reference sequence). The CDR3 DNA sequence: TGTGCCACCAACGACCGAGGACAGGAAGCCTATAATTCACCCCTCCACTTT. This codes for CATNDRGQEAYNSPLHF.

This clonotype came up many times. V usage is TRBV27 and J usage is TRBJ2-7; 9 nucleotides match TRBD1. The CDR3 sequence is 15 residues long. The germline V gene encodes CDR1 MNHEY and CDR2 SMNVEV (reference sequence). V lost 0 bases, J lost 6 bases, and 6 bases stayed unmatched. The CDR3 reads CASSLSPGQGSEQYF. DNA for the CDR3: TGTGCCAGCAGTTTATCGCCGGGACAGGGATCCGAGCAGTACTTC.

This clonotype was counted ten times or more. The chain couples TRBV30 to TRBJ1-3; D unresolved. CDR1 is GTSNPN, CDR2 SVGIG, per germline (reference sequence). The CDR3 has 14 amino acids. Trimming cost V 4 bases and J 0 bases, with 10 bases left between them. CDR3 in DNA: TGTGCCTGGAAAGGCAGCGCCTCTGGAAACACCATATATTTT. This sequence encodes CAWKGSASGNTIYF.

The chain links TRBV2 to TRBJ2-1; TRBD2 matches at 11 bases. CDR1 is SNHLY and CDR2 is FYNNEI in the germline V gene. V shed 7 bases, J shed 2 bases, and the junction held 4 bases outside the gene matches. The CDR3 contains 15 residues. The CDR3 region has the DNA TGTGCCAGCACCCAACTAGCGGGAGCCTACAATGAGCAGTTCTTC. Its translation: CASTQLAGAYNEQFF.

In this sample, this clonotype turned up many times. This chain uses TRBV24-1 with TRBJ2-2; 9 nucleotides agree with TRBD1. This CDR3 region has 13 residues. Germline lookup yields CDR1 KGHDR and CDR2 SFDVKD. Losses at the gene ends were 11 bases for V and 5 bases for J; bases not matched to a gene: 5. CDR3 sequence: CAIRDRATGELFF. The CDR3 region has the DNA TGTGCCATAAGGGACAGGGCAACCGGGGAGCTGTTTTTT.

The V and J genes are TRBV29-1 and TRBJ2-5, with D perhaps TRBD2 (7 bases). The ends were cut back, 8 bases at V and 4 bases at J, with 20 bases in the middle. Per germline, CDR1 SQVTM and CDR2 ANQGSEA. This CDR3 is built from 14 residues. CDR3 region: CSTLTAGAGETQYF. The CDR3 DNA follows: TGCAGCACCTTGACGGCGGGGGCTGGAGAGACCCAGTACTTC.

With regard to this clonotype: Lacking the conserved final phenylalanine or tryptophan, this CDR3 likely reflects a read error. The J gene is TRBJ2-7, the V gene TRBV3-1, with D possibly TRBD1 on 6 matching bases. The CDR3 consists of 19 residues. In germline, CDR1 is LGHDT, CDR2 YNNKEL (reference sequence). Written as DNA, the CDR3 is TGTGCCAGCGGCCACTCCGACTGGGGGCAGCGGCCCATAATAGGCGAGCAGTACCTC. It is translated as CASGHSDWGQRPIIGEQYL.

This clonotype was observed at least ten times. The chain joins TRBV6-2 or TRBV6-3 to TRBJ2-2; no definite D call. Trimming pared 2 bases from V and 5 bases from J, leaving 6 bases between. CDR3 length equals 13 residues. Germline lookup yields CDR1 MNHEY and CDR2 SVGEGT. CDR3 in DNA: TGTGCCAGCAGTTACAAGTCGACCGGGGAGCTGTTTTTT. It translates to CASSYKSTGELFF.

This clonotype has a count of ten or more. The CDR3 protein is CASSTGQNYGYTF. CDR3 DNA: TGTGCCAGCAGCACGGGACAGAACTATGGCTACACCTTC. The rearrangement joins TRBV12-3 or TRBV12-4 to TRBJ1-2, with 7 bases lining up with TRBD1. The V and J ends lost 6 bases and 2 bases, in that order; junction bases with no gene match: 3. The CDR3 has 13 residues.

In this sample, this clonotype turned up once. This may arise from a read error, as a much more abundant clone is one base away. This chain connects TRBV12-3 or TRBV12-4 to TRBJ2-1; 7 positions agree with TRBD2. This CDR3 spans 18 amino acids. The CDR3 DNA is TGTGCCAGCCAACCCCTCGAGATAGCGGGCGGCAATTACAATGAGCAGGTCTTC. Translated: CASQPLEIAGGNYNEQVF.

This clonotype was picked up many times. One end of the junction varies from germline; a read error may be responsible. The chain recombines TRBV5-1 with TRBJ1-1, with D uncertain. CDR3 length equals 14 residues. Germline CDR1 and CDR2: SGHRS and YFSETQ. As DNA, the CDR3 is TGTGCCAGCAGCTCTGGGTCGCTAAACACTGAAGCTTTCTTT. This encodes CASSSGSLNTEAFF.

V and J are TRBV5-5 and TRBJ2-7, with D possibly being TRBD2 (5 bases). The germline gives CDR1 SGHKS, CDR2 YYEKEE (reference sequence). This CDR3 has 14 amino acids. V was shortened by 2 bases and J by 7 bases, with 16 bases between the two germline ends. The CDR3 loop is CASSLLGSLGEQYF. DNA of the CDR3: TGTGCCAGCAGCTTATTGGGGAGCTTGGGGGAGCAGTACTTC.

This clonotype was recorded at least ten times. The rearrangement uses TRBV27 and TRBJ2-2, with D possibly being TRBD2 (6 bases). The CDR3 has 14 residues. Trimming cost V 6 bases and J 5 bases, with 13 bases left between them. Germline-derived CDR1 and CDR2 are MNHEY and SMNVEV (reference sequence). CDR3 in DNA: TGTGCCAGCAGCTTCGGTAGCGGAACCGGGGAGCTGTTTTTT. Protein: CASSFGSGTGELFF.

The rearrangement joins TRBV7-8 to TRBJ2-3; 8 bases are shared with TRBD1. The length of the CDR3 is 15 residues. Trimming at V came to 5 bases and at J to 3 bases, leaving 7 bases not matched to a gene. The V gene's germline CDR1 is SGHVS and CDR2 FQNEAQ. The CDR3 spells CASSNHRGRTDTQYF. CDR3 coding DNA: TGTGCCAGCAGCAACCACAGGGGGAGGACAGATACGCAGTATTTT.

This clonotype has at least ten counts. The chain employs TRBV27 and TRBJ2-1; TRBD2 matches 12 bases. Germline loops: CDR1 MNHEY, CDR2 SMNVEV (reference sequence). This CDR3 spans 19 amino acids. Germline trimming cut 5 bases from V and 1 base from J; bases unmatched to any gene: 12. The CDR3 DNA sequence: TGTGCCAGCAGTCTGACTAGCGGGAGTAATTTATGGTCCTACAATGAGCAGTTCTTC. Encoded protein: CASSLTSGSNLWSYNEQFF.

This clonotype has just one count. This may come from a read error, since a much larger clone is one base off. This chain joins TRBV6-2 or TRBV6-3 and TRBJ2-2; D tentatively fits TRBD1 or TRBD2 (5 bases each). CDR1 and CDR2 from the germline V gene are MNHEY and SVGEGT. This CDR3 region has 14 residues. The CDR3 loop is CASRVRPDQGELLF. CDR3 DNA sequence: TGTGCCAGCAGGGTTCGGCCGGACCAAGGGGAGCTGCTTTTT.

This clonotype was counted at least ten times. The chain is built from TRBV27 and TRBJ1-5; maybe TRBD1 (5 bases). V was shortened by 3 bases and J by 7 bases, with 10 bases between the two germline ends. The CDR3 length is 13 residues. Germline V gene data show CDR1 as MNHEY and CDR2 as SMNVEV (reference sequence). The CDR3 is CASSFSGLQPQHF. Here the CDR3 DNA reads TGTGCCAGCAGTTTTTCAGGGTTACAGCCCCAGCATTTT.

Ten or more counts support this clonotype. This chain joins TRBV20-1 and TRBJ2-1, with 12 bases matching TRBD1. Germline V gene lookup returns CDR1 DFQATT and CDR2 SNEGSKA (reference sequence). Trimming removed 3 bases from V and 7 bases from J; junction bases left unmatched: 4. CDR3 size: 14 residues. The CDR3 sequence: CSARGTGGMNEQFF. The CDR3, as DNA: TGCAGTGCTAGGGGGACAGGGGGCATGAATGAGCAGTTCTTC.

This clonotype was observed at least ten times. This chain uses TRBV30 with TRBJ2-3, with TRBD2 matching 10 bases. CDR1 is GTSNPN, CDR2 SVGIG, per germline (reference sequence). The J segment lost 3 bases and the V segment lost 3 bases, leaving 6 bases of the junction unmatched. The CDR3 sequence is 15 residues long. The DNA of the CDR3 is TGTGCCTGGAGACCGGGACTAGCGACGACAGATACGCAGTATTTT. Amino acids: CAWRPGLATTDTQYF. Combining the CDR3 with reference TRBV30 and TRBJ2-3 gives the whole variable domain SQTIHQWPATLVQPVGSPLSLECTVEGTSNPNLYWYRQAAGRGLQLLFYSVGIGQISSEVPQNLSASRPQDRQFILSSKKLLLSDSGFYLCAWRPGLATTDTQYFGPGTRLTVL.

Turning to this clonotype: A read error may explain this, as a much larger clone is one base away. The V call is TRBV24-1, the J call TRBJ2-3, with 9 bases fitting TRBD2. Matching the DNA end better, TRBJ2-1 makes the J call doubtful. The V gene's germline CDR1 is KGHDR and CDR2 SFDVKD. CDR3 size: 16 residues. The CDR3 here is CATSDPTSGSNNGQFF. As DNA, the CDR3 is TGTGCCACCAGTGACCCTACTAGCGGGTCTAACAATGGGCAGTTCTTC.

This clonotype was seen ten or more times. This chain connects TRBV20-1 to TRBJ2-7, with 7 bases aligning to TRBD2. This CDR3 has 14 residues. CDR1 is DFQATT, CDR2 SNEGSKA, per germline (reference sequence). The trim removed 3 bases at V and 4 bases at J, leaving 9 bases unmatched. The CDR3 protein is CSARGGRAVYEQYF. CDR3 bases: TGCAGTGCTAGGGGGGGGAGGGCCGTATACGAGCAGTACTTC.